This T cell receptor beta chain was profiled in a study of cytomegalovirus exposure and HLA in healthy donors. Findings and limits, study-wide: It was approximately 170 TCR beta chains that were listed as cytomegalovirus-associated.

As to this clone: What it recognizes is unknown.

Donors likely had unrecorded immune exposures despite being nominally healthy when sampled. Per the germline V gene, CDR1 is SGHVS and CDR2 is FNYEAQ. The CDR3 extends over 16 amino acids. The J segment lost 2 bases and the V segment lost 3 bases, leaving 9 bases of the junction unmatched. The study ran its PCR with 60 Vbeta and 13 Jbeta primers. TCRdb's copy holds only in-frame clones and misses some; the assay was immunoSEQ multiplex PCR. The sample shows about 130,000 clones, 70% to 80% of them seen only once. The specimen sequenced was PBMCs. The chain links TRBV7-6 to TRBJ2-5; TRBD2 agrees at 7 bases. This TCR derives from a middle-aged man in good health and CMV-seropositive. CDR3 region: CASSFSTTSAQETQYF. The CDR3 coding sequence is TGTGCCAGCAGCTTCTCGACCACTAGCGCGCAAGAGACCCAGTACTTC.